This TCR beta chain was found in a study of regulatory T cells in long-lasting Graves disease. Broader study findings: Persistent disease favored TRBV28, TRBJ1-2 and TRBJ2-5.

Arm-PCR of CDR3 regions and iRepertoire HTBI primers were the basis on which TCR beta libraries were built. Original handling: Among the samples, under 70 TRBV and 12 to 15 TRBJ segments were identified. MiXCR was run by TCRdb on the multiplex PCR reads, yielding one entry per CDR3 protein. TCRdb's processing, not the authors' own work, is the source of the V and J calls. The data hold a few hundred thousand distinct CDR3 sequences, with 14% observed a single time. On this clonotype itself: Its specificity is unknown.

Sample time point: newly diagnosed GD, antithyroid drugs for less than 3 months. PBMC RNA served as the TCR library source. The authors drew 7.5 to 10 milliliters of peripheral blood into EDTA tubes. The CDR3 has 12 residues. Between the trimmed V and J ends, which lost 7 bases and 3 bases, there was a span of 11 bases. The germline CDR1 and CDR2 sequences are SGHRS and YFSETQ. The same data also contributed to another study, on T cells in Graves' hyperthyroidism and ophthalmopathy. This second study notes: A median 6.5 months before onset, the model predicted ophthalmopathy.

This chain connects TRBV5-1 to TRBJ2-7; D may be TRBD1 (5 bases). The sequences come from peripheral blood mononuclear cells (PBMCs), collected at new diagnosis, from a patient treated with antithyroid drugs. The receptor's source is a woman between 50 and 59 years old with Graves disease. CDR3: CASEDNNYEQYF. The CDR3 region has the DNA TGCGCCAGCGAGGACAATAACTACGAGCAGTACTTC.